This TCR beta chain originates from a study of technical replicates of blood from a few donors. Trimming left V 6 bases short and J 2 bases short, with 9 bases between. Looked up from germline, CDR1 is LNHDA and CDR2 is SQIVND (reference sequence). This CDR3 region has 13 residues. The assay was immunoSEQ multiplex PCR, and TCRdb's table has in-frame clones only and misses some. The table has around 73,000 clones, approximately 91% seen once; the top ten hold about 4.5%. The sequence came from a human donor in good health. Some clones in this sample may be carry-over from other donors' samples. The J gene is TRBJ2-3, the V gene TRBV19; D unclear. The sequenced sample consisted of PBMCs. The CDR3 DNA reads TGTGCCAGTAGCGTGAGGCCCACAGATACGCAGTATTTT. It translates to CASSVRPTDTQYF.